These T cell receptor beta chains were read from a single sample in a study of blood T cell repertoires in COVID-19. Profiling relied on immunoSEQ multiplex PCR, and the TCRdb table lists in-frame clones only, not all of them. The sample shows some 50,000 clones, around 87% of them seen only once. The sample consisted of peripheral blood. All receptors derive from a human donor in a cohort sampled during active COVID-19. Each CDR3 is given with its conserved first and last residue.

J gene: TRBJ2-2
V gene: TRBV5-4
CDR3 protein: CASSAGTGKTGELFF

J gene: TRBJ2-7
V gene: TRBV27
CDR3 protein: CASSLNRVAMDEQYF

J gene: TRBJ1-2
V gene: TRBV27
CDR3 protein: CASSPAGGAGNDGYTF

J gene: TRBJ2-7
V gene: TRBV24-1
CDR3 protein: CATSDGGDSGRGYEQYF

J gene: TRBJ2-7
V gene: TRBV19
CDR3 protein: CASSAPLTGGPRDEQYF

J gene: TRBJ1-4
V gene: TRBV6-5
CDR3 protein: CASSPGIKRGLFF

J gene: TRBJ2-1
V gene: TRBV7-2
CDR3 protein: CASSLAAGSHEQFF

J gene: TRBJ1-6
V gene: TRBV3-1/TRBV3-2
CDR3 protein: CASSPAPPHEGSPLHF

J gene: TRBJ1-5
V gene: TRBV19
CDR3 protein: CATHRGWNQPQHF

J gene: TRBJ1-6
V gene: TRBV19
CDR3 protein: CASTPSGQGLSMDSPLHF

J gene: TRBJ1-2
V gene: TRBV28
CDR3 protein: CASILTGGGINYGYTF

J gene: TRBJ2-3
V gene: TRBV5-1
CDR3 protein: CASSSRQGTSTDTQYF

J gene: TRBJ2-7
V gene: TRBV27
CDR3 protein: CASSLWGLSYEQYF

J gene: TRBJ2-5
V gene: TRBV5-1
CDR3 protein: CASSLAGTGEETQYF

J gene: TRBJ1-4
V gene: TRBV12-3/TRBV12-4
CDR3 protein: CASSFELGEKLFF

J gene: TRBJ2-2
V gene: TRBV9
CDR3 protein: CASSPWDSHTGELFF

J gene: TRBJ2-7
V gene: TRBV7-6
CDR3 protein: CASRELASSSYEQYF

J gene: TRBJ1-1
V gene: TRBV4-1
CDR3 protein: CASSQGGGVLNTEAFF

J gene: TRBJ2-3
V gene: TRBV7-9
CDR3 protein: CASSSRTGRITDTQYF

J gene: TRBJ1-6
V gene: TRBV19
CDR3 protein: CASSIDRTSSYNSPLHF

J gene: TRBJ2-7
V gene: TRBV25-1
CDR3 protein: CASSEYIQRAGRSYEQYF

J gene: TRBJ1-6
V gene: TRBV27
CDR3 protein: CASSLSPQGQASPLHF

J gene: TRBJ2-5
V gene: TRBV4-3
CDR3 protein: CASSQDLMTAVQETQYF

J gene: TRBJ2-7
V gene: TRBV6-2/TRBV6-3
CDR3 protein: CASSGLAGGYEQYF

J gene: TRBJ1-2
V gene: TRBV14
CDR3 protein: CASSLLPGQGANYGYTF

J gene: TRBJ1-2
V gene: TRBV20-1
CDR3 protein: CSAGTAYGYTF